One and the same sample provided the 27 T cell receptor beta chains below, sequenced in a study of T cells in Graves' hyperthyroidism and ophthalmopathy (dated by TCRdb to between 2019 and 2020). Library creation used multiplex PCR. The sequencing machine was an Illumina HiSeq 2000. TCR beta CDR3 regions were amplified from RNA transcripts. For the first round of RT-PCR on the TCR CDR3, the HTBI primer set was used together with the Qiagen OneStep RT-PCR kit. TCRdb itself trimmed the public reads at Q25 with fastp, ran MiXCR and retained productive beta chains. Every distinct CDR3 protein forms one entry, paired with its most common genes and DNA. Here the sample has approximately 610,000 distinct CDR3 sequences; roughly 15% occur a single time. In total, the top ten clones hold about 4.5% of the sample. The specimen sequenced was blood. The receptors shown here come from a middle-aged woman with Graves' ophthalmopathy.

The chain recombines TRBV12-3 or TRBV12-4 with TRBJ1-1; weak D call: TRBD1 (6 bases). Trimming took 8 bases from V and 1 from J, leaving 14 bases between them. The CDR3 is 14 amino acids. DNA for the CDR3: TGTGCCAGCTCTAGGACACAGGGGAACACTGAAGCTTTCTTT. Protein sequence: CASSRTQGNTEAFF.

At least ten counts were recorded for this clonotype. The J gene is TRBJ2-7, the V gene TRBV30; 9 nucleotides agree with TRBD1. Trimming at V came to 1 base and at J to 5 bases, leaving 9 bases not matched to a gene. The CDR3 extends over 15 amino acids. CDR1 and CDR2 from the germline V gene are GTSNPN and SVGIG (reference sequence). The CDR3 here is CAWSGPGQGNHEQYF. The CDR3 nucleotides read TGTGCCTGGAGTGGACCGGGACAGGGAAACCACGAGCAGTACTTC.

The J gene is TRBJ2-3, the V gene TRBV12-3 or TRBV12-4; 9 bases align to TRBD2. V lost 1 base and J lost 8; bases outside the gene matches: 4. The CDR3 runs 14 residues. This CDR3 reads CASSLGAGGRTQYF. The CDR3 DNA follows: TGTGCCAGCAGTTTAGGTGCGGGAGGGCGTACGCAGTATTTT.

Concerning this clonotype itself: A much larger clone sits a single nucleotide away, making a read error possible. The rearrangement links TRBV6-2 or TRBV6-3 to TRBJ2-2; D not certain. Germline V gene lookup returns CDR1 MNHEY and CDR2 SVGEGT. The CDR3 runs to 12 residues. The CDR3 DNA sequence: TGTGCCAACAGTTTTGGACCCGGGGAGCTGTTTTTT. This codes for CANSFGPGELFF.

This clonotype occurred many times. The V gene is TRBV7-9, the J gene TRBJ2-2; D not certain. The CDR3 runs to 13 residues. Trimming cost V 1 base and J 9 bases, with 9 bases left between them. The germline V gene encodes CDR1 SEHNR and CDR2 FQNEAQ (reference sequence). This chain's CDR3 is CASSLGPHRELFF. The CDR3 coding sequence is TGTGCCAGCAGCTTAGGACCACACCGGGAGCTGTTTTTT. The full variable domain, completed using reference TRBV7-9 and TRBJ2-2, is DTGVSQNPRHKITKRGQNVTFRCDPISEHNRLYWYRQTLGQGPEFLTYFQNEAQLEKSRLLSDRFSAERPKGSFSTLEIQRTEQGDSAMYLCASSLGPHRELFFGEGSRLTVL.

This clonotype was detected only a few times. The rearrangement links TRBV20-1 to TRBJ1-5; tentative D call: TRBD1 (6 bases). The CDR3 spans 14 residues. The germline V and J ends were trimmed by 6 bases and 2 bases, with 14 bases remaining between them. The V gene's germline CDR1 is DFQATT and CDR2 SNEGSKA (reference sequence). The CDR3 DNA is TGCAGTGCCCCCAGGGGCTCCGGCAATCAGCCCCAGCATTTT. The encoded protein is CSAPRGSGNQPQHF.

This clonotype was seen at least ten times. The rearrangement links TRBV2 to TRBJ1-2; 7 nucleotides align to TRBD1. CDR1 and CDR2 (germline): SNHLY, FYNNEI. V lost 10 bases, J lost 8 bases, and 13 bases stayed unmatched. The CDR3 extends over 13 amino acids. The CDR3 nucleotides are TGTGCCACCAGACAGGGTCCCGGTCACGGCTACACCTTC. Translation gives CATRQGPGHGYTF.

Ten or more counts support this clonotype. The chain joins TRBV10-1 to TRBJ2-5, with D perhaps TRBD2 (5 bases). The CDR3 has 13 residues. V lost 5 bases, J lost 4 bases, and 11 bases lay in between. Germline-derived CDR1 and CDR2 are WNHNN and SYGVQD (reference sequence). In DNA, the CDR3 is TGCGCCAGCAGTCCGAGGGTAGGAGAGACCCAGTACTTC. Its protein is CASSPRVGETQYF.

The chain recombines TRBV10-3 with TRBJ1-2, with TRBD1 as a possible D gene (5 bases). Germline CDR1 is ENHRY and CDR2 is SYGVKD. The CDR3 runs to 12 residues. V lost 2 bases, J lost 8 bases, and 9 bases lay in between. CDR3 region: CAISEGPGGYTF. DNA of the CDR3: TGTGCCATCAGTGAGGGGCCAGGGGGCTACACCTTC.

This clonotype has just a few counts. J is TRBJ2-5 and V is TRBV11-2; 10 bases align to TRBD2. The V gene's germline CDR1 is SGHAT and CDR2 FQNNGV. This CDR3 comprises 13 residues. With V trimmed by 7 bases and J by 2 bases, 1 base remained unmatched. The CDR3 loop is CASKREGQETQYF. The CDR3 bases are TGTGCCAGCAAGCGGGAGGGGCAAGAGACCCAGTACTTC. Full variable domain (remainder filled in from reference TRBV11-2 and TRBJ2-5): EAGVAQSPRYKIIEKRQSVAFWCNPISGHATLYWYQQILGQGPKLLIQFQNNGVVDDSQLPKDRFSAERLKGVDSTLKIQPAKLEDSAVYLCASKREGQETQYFGPGTRLLVL.

This clonotype was seen a few times. The chain employs TRBV7-2 and TRBJ2-2; D is perhaps TRBD2 (6 bases). The CDR3 runs 15 residues. The germline V gene encodes CDR1 SGHTA and CDR2 FQGNSA. V lost 5 bases to trimming and J lost 4 bases, with 14 bases between them. The CDR3 coding sequence is TGTGCCAGCAGCAGGTGGGGCGGGGCCACCGGGGAGCTGTTTTTT. This gives the protein CASSRWGGATGELFF.

This clonotype was counted many times. This rearrangement joins TRBV20-1 to TRBJ1-6, with TRBD1 matching over 10 bases. Germline lookup yields CDR1 DFQATT and CDR2 SNEGSKA (reference sequence). The CDR3 extends over 16 amino acids. With 3 bases clipped from V and 9 bases from J, the junction kept 11 bases outside the gene matches. CDR3 coding DNA: TGCAGTGCTAGGACAGGGGGCGCGAATTCTTTTTCACCCCTCCACTTT. This sequence encodes CSARTGGANSFSPLHF.

In its sample, this clonotype was seen a few times. This chain links TRBV28 with TRBJ2-5, with D uncertain. V lost 11 bases and J 5 bases, leaving 9 bases between the germline ends. The CDR3 runs 10 residues. In germline, CDR1 is MDHEN, CDR2 SYDVKM. Here the CDR3 reads CADPVETQYF. The DNA of the CDR3 is TGTGCCGACCCAGTCGAGACCCAGTACTTC.

This clonotype appeared many times. The V call is TRBV6-4, the J call TRBJ2-1; D might be TRBD1 or TRBD2, each matching 5 bases. Between the trimmed V and J ends, which lost 6 bases and 6 bases, there was a span of 12 bases. The CDR3 runs 13 residues. Germline values: CDR1 MRHNA, CDR2 SNTAGT. CDR3 protein: CASSPGDGNEQFF. DNA for the CDR3: TGTGCCAGCAGCCCCGGGGACGGCAATGAGCAGTTCTTC.

This clonotype was observed many times. The V and J genes are TRBV28 and TRBJ2-5; TRBD2 agrees at 11 bases. This CDR3 spans 13 amino acids. V lost 7 bases and J lost 7; bases outside the gene matches: 5. Per germline, CDR1 MDHEN and CDR2 SYDVKM. CDR3 loop: CASIRLAGGTQYF. CDR3 DNA sequence: TGTGCCAGCATCCGGCTAGCGGGAGGGACCCAGTACTTC.

At least ten counts were recorded for this clonotype. The chain joins TRBV28 to TRBJ2-4; the D call may be TRBD1 or TRBD2 (5 bases each). Germline values: CDR1 MDHEN, CDR2 SYDVKM. The V end was cut by 3 bases, the J end by 7 bases, with 19 bases between. This CDR3 is built from 16 residues. The DNA for the CDR3 is TGTGCCAGCAGTTTCCGGAGTTTGAGGGGTCCCAACATTCAGTACTTC. Translating it yields CASSFRSLRGPNIQYF. The whole variable domain, remainder taken from reference TRBV28 and TRBJ2-4, is DVKVTQSSRYLVKRTGEKVFLECVQDMDHENMFWYRQDPGLGLRLIYFSYDVKMKEKGDIPEGYSVSREKKERFSLILESASTNQTSMYLCASSFRSLRGPNIQYFGAGTRLSVL.

This chain uses TRBV30 with TRBJ1-1; possible D gene TRBD1, 6 bases. V was shortened by 2 bases and J by 4 bases, with 17 bases between the two germline ends. CDR1 is GTSNPN and CDR2 is SVGIG in the germline V gene (reference sequence). CDR3 size: 15 residues. The CDR3 DNA reads TGTGCCTGGAGTCAGTGGGGGGGCATGGGCACTGAAGCTTTCTTT. This encodes CAWSQWGGMGTEAFF.

This clonotype appeared many times. The chain employs TRBV6-1 and TRBJ1-2; D is ambiguous. The CDR3 covers 13 residues. With 2 bases removed from V and 8 bases from J, the gap between germline ends came to 12 bases. The germline V gene encodes CDR1 MNHNS and CDR2 SASEGT. The CDR3 loop reads CASSEPAYPGYTF. The CDR3 nucleotides read TGTGCCAGCAGTGAACCCGCCTACCCCGGCTACACCTTC.

This clonotype was seen more than once but under ten times. The V gene is TRBV27, the J gene TRBJ1-2, with 7 bases lining up with TRBD1. J gave up 0 bases and V 2 bases, and 15 bases lay outside the gene matches. Germline V CDR1 and CDR2: MNHEY, SMNVEV (reference sequence). CDR3 length: 19 residues. For the CDR3, the DNA is TGTGCCAGCAGTTTACTATCGAAGGGCGACAGGGCCTCTAACTATGGCTACACCTTC. Protein sequence: CASSLLSKGDRASNYGYTF.

Comments on this clonotype: Since the CDR3 does not end with the conserved phenylalanine or tryptophan, this likely comes from a read error. The V gene is TRBV20-1, the J gene TRBJ2-7, with D unclear. This CDR3 has 14 amino acids. V was clipped by 3 bases and J by 0 bases, with 12 bases between them. Per the germline V gene, CDR1 is DFQATT and CDR2 is SNEGSKA (reference sequence). DNA of the CDR3: TGCAGTGCTAGCTTACACGGAACCTCCTACGAGCAGTACTCC. It yields the protein CSASLHGTSYEQYS.

This clonotype appeared once. The rearrangement links TRBV6-2 or TRBV6-3 to TRBJ2-6; D is unclear. The germline CDR1 and CDR2 sequences are MNHEY and SVGEGT. The CDR3 spans 14 residues. The germline V and J ends were trimmed by 6 bases and 0 bases, with 6 bases remaining between them. The CDR3 reads CASRRSSGANVLTF. CDR3 nucleotide sequence: TGTGCCAGCAGACGGAGCTCTGGGGCCAACGTCCTGACTTTC.

This chain uses TRBV18 with TRBJ1-6; TRBD1 agrees at 7 bases. This CDR3 spans 15 amino acids. Unmatched junction bases numbered 6, after V lost 2 bases and J lost 8 bases. Germline-derived CDR1 and CDR2 are KGHSH and LQKENI. CDR3 in DNA: TGTGCCAGCTCACCATCGACAGGGAGTGATTCACCCCTCCACTTT. Protein: CASSPSTGSDSPLHF.

In this sample, this clonotype turned up many times. V usage is TRBV7-3 and J usage is TRBJ1-1, with D unresolved. With 5 bases removed from V and 0 bases from J, the gap between germline ends came to 10 bases. Germline V CDR1 and CDR2: SGHTA, FQGTGA. The length of the CDR3 is 14 residues. CDR3 sequence reads: CASSQDRLNTEAFF. For the CDR3, the DNA is TGTGCCAGCAGCCAAGACCGATTGAACACTGAAGCTTTCTTT.

This clonotype was counted between two and nine times. V gene TRBV3-1 combines with J gene TRBJ2-7, with D possibly matching TRBD2 (5 bases). Trimming shortened V by 10 bases and J by 5 bases, and 24 bases separated the two germline ends. Germline CDR1 and CDR2: LGHDT and YNNKEL (reference sequence). This CDR3 has 15 residues. The CDR3 DNA reads as TGTGCCATCCCATGGCGGGCGGCGTCCCCCCACGAGCAGTACTTC. Encoded protein: CAIPWRAASPHEQYF.

In its sample, this clonotype was seen a few times. The rearrangement uses TRBV5-6 and TRBJ2-7; 11 positions match TRBD2. This CDR3 has 16 amino acids. The V gene end was trimmed by 3 bases and the J gene end by 1 base; junction bases not matched to a gene: 6. Germline V gives CDR1 SGHDT, CDR2 YYEEEE. The CDR3 loop reads CASSSSGLAASYEQYF. The CDR3 region has the DNA TGTGCCAGCAGCTCGTCGGGACTAGCGGCATCCTACGAGCAGTACTTC.

This clonotype was observed at least ten times. This chain links TRBV20-1 with TRBJ2-7, with D hard to call. The germline V gene encodes CDR1 DFQATT and CDR2 SNEGSKA (reference sequence). V was shortened by 0 bases and J by 3 bases, with 12 bases between the two germline ends. This CDR3 contains 14 residues. The CDR3 protein is CSARDPSADYEQYF. The DNA for the CDR3 is TGCAGTGCTAGAGATCCCAGCGCAGACTACGAGCAGTACTTC.

This clonotype was picked up a small number of times. The J gene is TRBJ2-7, the V gene TRBV5-1, with no clear D. V dropped 2 bases and J dropped 3 bases, with 12 bases sitting between them. The germline V gene has CDR1 SGHRS and CDR2 YFSETQ. There are 14 residues in the CDR3. The CDR3 region has the DNA TGCGCCAGCAGCTTAGCCCCTACGGGCTACGAGCAGTACTTC. It codes for CASSLAPTGYEQYF.